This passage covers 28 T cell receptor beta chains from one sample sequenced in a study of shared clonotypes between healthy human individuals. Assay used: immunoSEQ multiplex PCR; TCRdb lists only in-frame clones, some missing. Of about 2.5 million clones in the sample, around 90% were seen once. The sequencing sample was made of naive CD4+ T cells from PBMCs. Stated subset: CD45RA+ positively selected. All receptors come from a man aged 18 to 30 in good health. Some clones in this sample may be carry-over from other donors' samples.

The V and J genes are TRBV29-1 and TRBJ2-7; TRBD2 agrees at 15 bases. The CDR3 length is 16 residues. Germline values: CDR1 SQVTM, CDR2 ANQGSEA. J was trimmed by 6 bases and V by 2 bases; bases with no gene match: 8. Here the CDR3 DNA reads TGCAGCGTTGAAAAGAGGACTAGCGGGAGGGCCCGCGAGCAGTACTTC. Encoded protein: CSVEKRTSGRAREQYF.

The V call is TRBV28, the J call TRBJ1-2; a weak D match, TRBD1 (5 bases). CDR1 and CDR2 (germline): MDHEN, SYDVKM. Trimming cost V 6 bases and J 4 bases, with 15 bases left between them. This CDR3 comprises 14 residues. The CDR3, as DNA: TGTGCCAGCAGCCTAGGGAGAGGGGTCTATGGCTACACCTTC. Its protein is CASSLGRGVYGYTF.

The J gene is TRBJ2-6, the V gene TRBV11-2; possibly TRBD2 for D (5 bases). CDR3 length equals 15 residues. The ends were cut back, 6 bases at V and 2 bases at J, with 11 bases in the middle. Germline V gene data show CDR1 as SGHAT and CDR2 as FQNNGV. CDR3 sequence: CASRGLRAGANVLTF. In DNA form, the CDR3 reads TGTGCCAGCAGGGGTCTGCGGGCTGGGGCCAACGTCCTGACTTTC.

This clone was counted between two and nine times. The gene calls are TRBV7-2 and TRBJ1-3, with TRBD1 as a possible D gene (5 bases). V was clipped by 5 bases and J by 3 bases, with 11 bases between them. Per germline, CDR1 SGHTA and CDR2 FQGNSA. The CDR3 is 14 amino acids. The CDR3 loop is CASSTGGFGNTIYF. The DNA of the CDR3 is TGTGCCAGCAGCACTGGGGGTTTTGGAAACACCATATATTTT.

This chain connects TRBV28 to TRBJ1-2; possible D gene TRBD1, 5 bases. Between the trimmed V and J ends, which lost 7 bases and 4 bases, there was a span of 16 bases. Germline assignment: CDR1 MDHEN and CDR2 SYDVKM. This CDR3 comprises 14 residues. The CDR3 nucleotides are TGTGCCAGCAACCCTACGGGACGGACCTATGGCTACACCTTC. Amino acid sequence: CASNPTGRTYGYTF.

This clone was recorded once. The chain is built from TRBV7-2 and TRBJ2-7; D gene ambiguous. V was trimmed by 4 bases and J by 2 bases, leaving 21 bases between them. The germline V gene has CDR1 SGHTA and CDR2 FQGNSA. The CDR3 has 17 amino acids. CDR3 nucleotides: TGTGCCAGCAGCTCTATCGCCGGACGGACGGATCCCTACGAGCAGTACTTC. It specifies CASSSIAGRTDPYEQYF. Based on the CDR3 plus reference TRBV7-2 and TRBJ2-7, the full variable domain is GAGVSQSPSNKVTEKGKDVELRCDPISGHTALYWYRQSLGQGLEFLIYFQGNSAPDKSGLPSDRFSAERTGGSVSTLTIQRTQQEDSAVYLCASSSIAGRTDPYEQYFGPGTRLTVT.

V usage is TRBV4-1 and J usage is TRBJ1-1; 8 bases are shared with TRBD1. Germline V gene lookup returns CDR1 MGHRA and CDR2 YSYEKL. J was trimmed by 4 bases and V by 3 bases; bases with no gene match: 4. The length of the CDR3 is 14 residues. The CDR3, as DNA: TGCGCCAGCAGCCAGCTCACAGGGGGCACTGAAGCTTTCTTT. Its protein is CASSQLTGGTEAFF.

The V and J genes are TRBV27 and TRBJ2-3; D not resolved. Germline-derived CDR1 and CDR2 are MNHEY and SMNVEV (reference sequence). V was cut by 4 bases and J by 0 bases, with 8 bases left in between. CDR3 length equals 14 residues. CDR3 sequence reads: CASSSYHSTDTQYF. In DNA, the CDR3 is TGTGCCAGCAGTTCTTACCATAGCACAGATACGCAGTATTTT.

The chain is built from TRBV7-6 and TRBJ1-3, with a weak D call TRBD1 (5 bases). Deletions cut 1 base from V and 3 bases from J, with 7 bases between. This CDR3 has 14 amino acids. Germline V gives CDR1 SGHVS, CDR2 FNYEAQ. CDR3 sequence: CASSLVRDGNTIYF. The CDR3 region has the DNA TGTGCCAGCAGCTTAGTCAGGGATGGAAACACCATATATTTT. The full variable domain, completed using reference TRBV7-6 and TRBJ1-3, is GAGVSQSPRYKVTKRGQDVALRCDPISGHVSLYWYRQALGQGPEFLTYFNYEAQQDKSGLPNDRFSAERPEGSISTLTIQRTEQRDSAMYRCASSLVRDGNTIYFGEGSWLTVV.

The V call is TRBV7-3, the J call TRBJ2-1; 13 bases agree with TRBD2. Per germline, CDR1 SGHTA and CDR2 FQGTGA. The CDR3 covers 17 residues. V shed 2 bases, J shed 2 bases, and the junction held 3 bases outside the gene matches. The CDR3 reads CASSLDGTSGAYNEQFF. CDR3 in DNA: TGTGCCAGCAGCTTAGATGGGACTAGCGGGGCCTACAATGAGCAGTTCTTC.

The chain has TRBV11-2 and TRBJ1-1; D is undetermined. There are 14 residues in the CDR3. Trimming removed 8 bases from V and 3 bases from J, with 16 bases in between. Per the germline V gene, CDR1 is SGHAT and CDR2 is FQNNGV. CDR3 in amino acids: CASAFGWVHTEAFF. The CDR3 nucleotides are TGTGCCAGCGCCTTTGGTTGGGTTCACACTGAAGCTTTCTTT. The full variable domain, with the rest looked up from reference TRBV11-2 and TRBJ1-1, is EAGVAQSPRYKIIEKRQSVAFWCNPISGHATLYWYQQILGQGPKLLIQFQNNGVVDDSQLPKDRFSAERLKGVDSTLKIQPAKLEDSAVYLCASAFGWVHTEAFFGQGTRLTVV.

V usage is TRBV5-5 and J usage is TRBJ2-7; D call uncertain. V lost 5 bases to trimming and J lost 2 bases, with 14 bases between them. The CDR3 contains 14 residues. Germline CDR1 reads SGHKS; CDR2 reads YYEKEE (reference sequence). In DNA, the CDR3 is TGTGCCAGCAGACTGGGCAGGAACCCCTACGAGCAGTACTTC. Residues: CASRLGRNPYEQYF. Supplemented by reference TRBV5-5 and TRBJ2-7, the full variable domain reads DAGVTQSPTHLIKTRGQQVTLRCSPISGHKSVSWYQQVLGQGPQFIFQYYEKEERGRGNFPDRFSARQFPNYSSELNVNALLLGDSALYLCASRLGRNPYEQYFGPGTRLTVT.

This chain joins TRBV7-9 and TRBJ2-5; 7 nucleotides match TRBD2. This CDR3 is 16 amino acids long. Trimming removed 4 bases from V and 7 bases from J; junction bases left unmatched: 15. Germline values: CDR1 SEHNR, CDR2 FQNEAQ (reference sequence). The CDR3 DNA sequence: TGTGCCAGCAGCTCCGGGCCTAGGGAGGGGATGCGGACCCAGTACTTC. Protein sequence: CASSSGPREGMRTQYF. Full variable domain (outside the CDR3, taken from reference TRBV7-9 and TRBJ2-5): DTGVSQNPRHKITKRGQNVTFRCDPISEHNRLYWYRQTLGQGPEFLTYFQNEAQLEKSRLLSDRFSAERPKGSFSTLEIQRTEQGDSAMYLCASSSGPREGMRTQYFGPGTRLLVL.

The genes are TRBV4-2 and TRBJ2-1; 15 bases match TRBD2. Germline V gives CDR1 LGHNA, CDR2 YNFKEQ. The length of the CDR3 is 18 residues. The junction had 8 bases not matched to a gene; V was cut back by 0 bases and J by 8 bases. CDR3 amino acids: CASSQEVHGLAGGYEQFF. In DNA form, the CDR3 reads TGTGCCAGCAGCCAAGAAGTTCACGGACTAGCGGGAGGGTATGAGCAGTTCTTC.

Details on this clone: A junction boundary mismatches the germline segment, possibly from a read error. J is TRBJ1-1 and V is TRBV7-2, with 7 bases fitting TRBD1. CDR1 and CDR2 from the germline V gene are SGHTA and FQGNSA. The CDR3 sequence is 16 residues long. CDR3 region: CASSLAGGQRNTEAFF. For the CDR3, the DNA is TGTGCCAGCAGCCTAGCCGGGGGACAGCGAAACACTGAAGCTTTCTTT.

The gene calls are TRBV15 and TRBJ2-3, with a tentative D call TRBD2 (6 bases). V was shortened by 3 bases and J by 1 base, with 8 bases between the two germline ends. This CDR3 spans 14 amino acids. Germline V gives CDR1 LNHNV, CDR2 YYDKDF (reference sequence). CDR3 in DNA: TGTGCCACCAGCAGCGGGAGTGGCACAGATACGCAGTATTTT. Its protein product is CATSSGSGTDTQYF.

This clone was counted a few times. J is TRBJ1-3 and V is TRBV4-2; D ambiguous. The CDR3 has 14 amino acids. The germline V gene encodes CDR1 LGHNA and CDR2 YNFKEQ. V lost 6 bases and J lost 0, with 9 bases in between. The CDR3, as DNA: TGTGCCAGCAGTCCCCACTCCTCTGGAAACACCATATATTTT. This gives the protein CASSPHSSGNTIYF.

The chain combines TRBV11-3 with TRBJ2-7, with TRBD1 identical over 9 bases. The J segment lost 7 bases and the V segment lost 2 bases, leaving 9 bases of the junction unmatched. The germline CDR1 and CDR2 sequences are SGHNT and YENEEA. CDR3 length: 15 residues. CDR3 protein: CASSLSGTGLLEQYF. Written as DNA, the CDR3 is TGTGCCAGCAGCTTATCAGGGACAGGGTTGCTGGAGCAGTACTTC.

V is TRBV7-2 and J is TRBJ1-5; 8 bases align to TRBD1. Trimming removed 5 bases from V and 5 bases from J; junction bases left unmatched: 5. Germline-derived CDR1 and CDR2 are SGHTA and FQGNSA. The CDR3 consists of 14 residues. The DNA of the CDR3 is TGTGCCAGCAGCGCCGACAGGGGAGATCAGCCCCAGCATTTT. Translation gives CASSADRGDQPQHF.

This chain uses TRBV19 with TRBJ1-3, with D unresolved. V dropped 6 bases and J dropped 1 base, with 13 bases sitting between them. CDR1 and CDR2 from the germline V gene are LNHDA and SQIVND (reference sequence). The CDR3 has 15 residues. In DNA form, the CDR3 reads TGTGCCAGTAGCACCTCCTTGACTTCTGGAAACACCATATATTTT. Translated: CASSTSLTSGNTIYF. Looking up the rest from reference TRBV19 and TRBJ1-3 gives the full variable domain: DGGITQSPKYLFRKEGQNVTLSCEQNLNHDAMYWYRQDPGQGLRLIYYSQIVNDFQKGDIAEGYSVSREKKESFPLTVTSAQKNPTAFYLCASSTSLTSGNTIYFGEGSWLTVV.

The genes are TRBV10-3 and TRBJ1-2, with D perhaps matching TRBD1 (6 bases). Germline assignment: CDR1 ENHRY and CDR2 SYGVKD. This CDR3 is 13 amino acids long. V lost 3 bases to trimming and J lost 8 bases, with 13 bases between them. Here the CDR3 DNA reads TGTGCCATCAGTGATATGGGGGCGGGCGGCTACACCTTC. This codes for CAISDMGAGGYTF.

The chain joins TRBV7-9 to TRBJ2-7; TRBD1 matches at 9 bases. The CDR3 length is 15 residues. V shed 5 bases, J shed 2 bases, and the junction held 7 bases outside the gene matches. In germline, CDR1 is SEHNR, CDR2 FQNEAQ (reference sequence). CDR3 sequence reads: CASSVLDRGAYEQYF. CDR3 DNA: TGTGCCAGCAGCGTCCTGGACAGGGGTGCCTACGAGCAGTACTTC. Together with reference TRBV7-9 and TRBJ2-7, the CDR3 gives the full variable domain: DTGVSQNPRHKITKRGQNVTFRCDPISEHNRLYWYRQTLGQGPEFLTYFQNEAQLEKSRLLSDRFSAERPKGSFSTLEIQRTEQGDSAMYLCASSVLDRGAYEQYFGPGTRLTVT.

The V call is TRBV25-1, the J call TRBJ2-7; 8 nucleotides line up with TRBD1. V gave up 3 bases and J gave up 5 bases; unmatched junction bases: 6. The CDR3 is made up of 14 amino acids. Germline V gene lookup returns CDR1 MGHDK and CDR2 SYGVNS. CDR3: CASSDQGALDEQYF. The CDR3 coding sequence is TGTGCCAGCAGTGATCAGGGGGCACTGGACGAGCAGTACTTC.

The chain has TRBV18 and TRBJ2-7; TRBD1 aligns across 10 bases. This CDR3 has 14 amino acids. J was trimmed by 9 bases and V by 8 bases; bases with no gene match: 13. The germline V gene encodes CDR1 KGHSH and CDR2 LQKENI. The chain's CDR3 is CASTAEPRTGGQYF. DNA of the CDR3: TGTGCCAGCACGGCCGAACCAAGGACAGGGGGGCAGTACTTC.

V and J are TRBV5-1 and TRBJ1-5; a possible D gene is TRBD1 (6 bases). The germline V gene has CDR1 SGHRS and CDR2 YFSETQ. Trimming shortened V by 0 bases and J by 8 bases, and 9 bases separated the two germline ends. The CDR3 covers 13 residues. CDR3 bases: TGCGCCAGCAGCTTGGGGGACAAAGAGCCCCAGCATTTT. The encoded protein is CASSLGDKEPQHF.

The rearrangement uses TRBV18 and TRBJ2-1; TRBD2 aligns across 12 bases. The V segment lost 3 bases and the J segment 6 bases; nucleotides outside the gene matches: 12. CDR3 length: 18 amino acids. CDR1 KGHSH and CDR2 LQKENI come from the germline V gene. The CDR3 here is CASSPYPMTSGSPNEQFF. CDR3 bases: TGTGCCAGCTCACCTTACCCTATGACTAGCGGGAGTCCCAATGAGCAGTTCTTC.

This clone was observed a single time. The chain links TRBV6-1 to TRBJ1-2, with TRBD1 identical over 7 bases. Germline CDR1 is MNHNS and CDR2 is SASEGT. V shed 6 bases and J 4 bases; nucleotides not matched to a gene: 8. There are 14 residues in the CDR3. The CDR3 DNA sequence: TGTGCCAGCAGAGCCCGCGACAGGGTCTATGGCTACACCTTC. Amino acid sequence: CASRARDRVYGYTF.

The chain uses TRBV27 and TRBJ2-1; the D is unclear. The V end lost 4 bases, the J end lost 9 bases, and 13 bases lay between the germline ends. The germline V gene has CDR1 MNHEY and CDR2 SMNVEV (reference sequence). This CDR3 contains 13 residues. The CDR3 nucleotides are TGTGCCAGCAGTTATTTGGGGTTGGGTGAGCAGTTCTTC. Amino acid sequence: CASSYLGLGEQFF.